These 18 T cell receptor beta chains were sequenced from one sample in a study of chemoradiotherapy in HPV16-positive cancers. Sequenced by immunoSEQ multiplex PCR; TCRdb stores in-frame clones only, minus some. The sample has under 15,000 clones; 86% are singletons. This sample comprised blood, obtained from a patient who underwent chemoradiotherapy. These receptor sequences come from a human donor with HPV-associated anogenital cancer.

J is TRBJ2-7 and V is TRBV10-3, with D uncertain. There are 16 residues in the CDR3. V was trimmed by 5 bases and J by 0 bases, leaving 17 bases between them. Germline lookup yields CDR1 ENHRY and CDR2 SYGVKD. CDR3 in amino acids: CAISYTLLRSSYEQYF. CDR3 nucleotides: TGTGCCATCAGTTACACCCTTCTCAGAAGCTCCTACGAGCAGTACTTC.

The chain uses TRBV5-1 and TRBJ1-3, with a weak D call TRBD1 (6 bases). V dropped 4 bases and J dropped 2 bases, with 10 bases sitting between them. The CDR3 length is 14 residues. Germline lookup yields CDR1 SGHRS and CDR2 YFSETQ. CDR3: CASSEGGAGNTIYF. The CDR3, as DNA: TGCGCCAGCAGCGAGGGGGGCGCTGGAAACACCATATATTTT.

The CDR3 spells CASSESRGFGNTIYF. The CDR3 DNA sequence: TGTGCCAGCAGTGAATCTCGGGGGTTTGGAAACACCATATATTTT. The chain couples TRBV25-1 to TRBJ1-3; maybe TRBD1 (5 bases). This CDR3 has 15 residues. The germline V gene encodes CDR1 MGHDK and CDR2 SYGVNS. V dropped 1 base and J dropped 3 bases, with 10 bases sitting between them.

The chain combines TRBV10-3 with TRBJ1-5; 7 nucleotides match TRBD1. This CDR3 is built from 12 residues. Trimming at V came to 2 bases and at J to 11 bases, leaving 3 bases not matched to a gene. Germline V gene data show CDR1 as ENHRY and CDR2 as SYGVKD. CDR3 sequence reads: CAISEDQGAQHF. The DNA of the CDR3 is TGTGCCATCAGTGAGGACCAGGGGGCCCAGCATTTT.

In its sample, this clone was seen a few times. The V gene is TRBV7-2, the J gene TRBJ1-5; D might be TRBD1 (5 bases). This CDR3 has 15 amino acids. Germline V CDR1 and CDR2: SGHTA, FQGNSA. Trimming stripped 0 bases from V and 7 bases from J, with 13 bases between. CDR3 DNA: TGTGCCAGCAGCTTAGCGCTTCAGGGCTTCCAGCCCCAGCATTTT. This codes for CASSLALQGFQPQHF.

The chain uses TRBV13 and TRBJ2-6; D possibly corresponds to TRBD1 (5 bases). With 3 bases removed from V and 9 bases from J, the gap between germline ends came to 15 bases. The CDR3 totals 15 residues. CDR1 is PRHDT, CDR2 FYEKMQ, per germline (reference sequence). The CDR3 protein is CASSLGLQGYNVLTF. Written as DNA, the CDR3 is TGTGCCAGCAGCTTGGGCCTTCAGGGTTACAACGTCCTGACTTTC.

The J gene is TRBJ2-2, the V gene TRBV10-3; tentative D call: TRBD2 (5 bases). The germline CDR1 and CDR2 sequences are ENHRY and SYGVKD. This CDR3 is built from 15 residues. V was shortened by 4 bases and J by 1 base, with 10 bases between the two germline ends. As DNA, the CDR3 is TGTGCCATCAGTGGGGCGGCGGGGAACACCGGGGAGCTGTTTTTT. Translation: CAISGAAGNTGELFF.

This chain joins TRBV12-5 and TRBJ2-5; maybe TRBD2 (5 bases). Trimming pared 1 base from V and 2 bases from J, leaving 11 bases between. CDR1 and CDR2 (germline): LGHNT, FRNRAP. The CDR3 has 15 residues. CDR3 loop: CASGLAGGRQETQYF. The CDR3 DNA follows: TGTGCTAGTGGTTTGGCCGGAGGCAGACAAGAGACCCAGTACTTC.

The V and J genes are TRBV7-7 and TRBJ2-5, with 8 bases that match TRBD2. Germline CDR1 reads SSHAT; CDR2 reads FNYEAQ (reference sequence). The V and J ends lost 1 base and 1 base, in that order; junction bases with no gene match: 8. CDR3 length equals 17 residues. Here the CDR3 DNA reads TGTGCCAGCAGCTTAGGGGCTGGCGGGGGGTTCCAAGAGACCCAGTACTTC. Protein sequence: CASSLGAGGGFQETQYF.

The rearrangement joins TRBV29-1 to TRBJ1-3; D uncertain. The germline V and J ends were trimmed by 5 bases and 6 bases, with 5 bases remaining between them. Germline assignment: CDR1 SQVTM and CDR2 ANQGSEA. The CDR3 has 10 amino acids. CDR3 bases: TGCAGCGTTTTTGAAAACACCATATATTTT. Translation gives CSVFENTIYF.

The rearrangement links TRBV11-3 to TRBJ2-3; possibly TRBD1 or TRBD2 for D (6 bases each). With 3 bases removed from V and 5 bases from J, the gap between germline ends came to 15 bases. CDR1 and CDR2 (germline): SGHNT, YENEEA. The CDR3 covers 15 residues. CDR3 nucleotides: TGTGCCAGCAGCTTTGGGGGGCGCATAGGAGATACGCAGTATTTT. Its protein is CASSFGGRIGDTQYF.

The rearrangement uses TRBV10-3 and TRBJ1-5; D might be TRBD1 (6 bases). Germline values: CDR1 ENHRY, CDR2 SYGVKD. The CDR3 is 13 amino acids. V dropped 10 bases and J dropped 7 bases, with 17 bases sitting between them. The CDR3 loop is CATTQGTEQPQHF. The CDR3 DNA reads as TGTGCCACCACACAGGGCACAGAACAGCCCCAGCATTTT.

This rearrangement joins TRBV7-9 to TRBJ2-5; perhaps TRBD2 as D (6 bases). CDR1 and CDR2 (germline): SEHNR, FQNEAQ (reference sequence). V was shortened by 5 bases and J by 5 bases, with 15 bases between the two germline ends. The CDR3 is 14 residues long. For the CDR3, the DNA is TGTGCCAGCAGCGACGGCAGGGCGGGGGAGACCCAGTACTTC. This sequence encodes CASSDGRAGETQYF.

The J gene is TRBJ2-6, the V gene TRBV6-5; D is unclear. Trimming cost V 10 bases and J 0 bases, with 7 bases left between them. The length of the CDR3 is 13 residues. Germline V gene lookup returns CDR1 MNHEY and CDR2 SVGAGI. This CDR3 reads CATKTSGANVLTF. The CDR3 region has the DNA TGTGCCACTAAAACCTCTGGGGCCAACGTCCTGACTTTC.

The chain couples TRBV19 to TRBJ1-6; D is unclear. Trimming stripped 3 bases from V and 6 bases from J, with 3 bases between. The germline V gene has CDR1 LNHDA and CDR2 SQIVND (reference sequence). The CDR3 runs to 12 residues. In DNA form, the CDR3 reads TGTGCCAGTAGTATTGGTAATTCACCCCTCCACTTT. Protein: CASSIGNSPLHF.

This sequence joins TRBV2 and TRBJ2-1; a possible D gene is TRBD1 (5 bases). Between the trimmed V and J ends, which lost 5 bases and 9 bases, there was a span of 8 bases. Germline lookup yields CDR1 SNHLY and CDR2 FYNNEI. This CDR3 is 11 amino acids long. CDR3: CASSQGGEQFF. CDR3 in DNA: TGTGCCAGCAGTCAGGGTGGTGAGCAGTTCTTC.

V gene TRBV29-1 combines with J gene TRBJ1-2, with 10 nucleotides matching TRBD1. V trimming: 6 bases; J trimming: 2 bases; junction bases outside the gene matches: 3. Germline V gene data show CDR1 as SQVTM and CDR2 as ANQGSEA. This CDR3 spans 13 amino acids. In nucleotides, the CDR3 is TGCAGCGTACGGGACAGGGGAAACTATGGCTACACCTTC. Protein sequence: CSVRDRGNYGYTF.

The V and J genes are TRBV7-6 and TRBJ1-2; maybe TRBD1 (6 bases). CDR3 length equals 17 residues. In germline, CDR1 is SGHVS, CDR2 FNYEAQ. V was trimmed by 5 bases and J by 1 base, leaving 20 bases between them. The CDR3 region has the DNA TGTGCCAGCAGCCCCACCTCTACTGGGGACATTAACTATGGCTACACCTTC. This encodes CASSPTSTGDINYGYTF.